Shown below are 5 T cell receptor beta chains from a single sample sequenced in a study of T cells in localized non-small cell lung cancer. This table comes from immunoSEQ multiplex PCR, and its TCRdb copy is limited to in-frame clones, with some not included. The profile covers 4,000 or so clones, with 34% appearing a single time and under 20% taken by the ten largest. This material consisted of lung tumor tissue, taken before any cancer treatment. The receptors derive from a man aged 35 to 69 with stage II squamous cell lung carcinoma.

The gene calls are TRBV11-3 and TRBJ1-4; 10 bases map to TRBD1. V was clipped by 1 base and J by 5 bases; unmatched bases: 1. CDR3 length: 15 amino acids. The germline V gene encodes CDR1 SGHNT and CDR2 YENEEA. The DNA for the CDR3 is TGTGCCAGCAGCTTAGGGGGACAGGGGAATGAAAAACTGTTTTTT. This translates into CASSLGGQGNEKLFF.

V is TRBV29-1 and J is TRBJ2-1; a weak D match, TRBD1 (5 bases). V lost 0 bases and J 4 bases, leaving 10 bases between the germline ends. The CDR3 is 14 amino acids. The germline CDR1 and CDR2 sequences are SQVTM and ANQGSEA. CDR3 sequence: CSVEDLQGYNEQFF. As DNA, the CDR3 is TGCAGCGTTGAAGATCTTCAGGGATACAATGAGCAGTTCTTC.

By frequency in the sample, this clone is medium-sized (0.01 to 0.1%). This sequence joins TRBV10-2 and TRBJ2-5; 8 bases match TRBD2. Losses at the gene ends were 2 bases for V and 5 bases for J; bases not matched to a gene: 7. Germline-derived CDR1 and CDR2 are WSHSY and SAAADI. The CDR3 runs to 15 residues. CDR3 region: CASSEAGGSWETQYF. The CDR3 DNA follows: TGCGCCAGCAGTGAGGCGGGGGGATCGTGGGAGACCCAGTACTTC.

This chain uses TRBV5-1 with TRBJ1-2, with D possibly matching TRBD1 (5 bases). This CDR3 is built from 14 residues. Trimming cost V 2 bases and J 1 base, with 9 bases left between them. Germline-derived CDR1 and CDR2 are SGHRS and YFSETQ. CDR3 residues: CASSFDSGNYGYTF. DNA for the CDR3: TGCGCCAGCAGCTTTGACAGTGGTAACTATGGCTACACCTTC.

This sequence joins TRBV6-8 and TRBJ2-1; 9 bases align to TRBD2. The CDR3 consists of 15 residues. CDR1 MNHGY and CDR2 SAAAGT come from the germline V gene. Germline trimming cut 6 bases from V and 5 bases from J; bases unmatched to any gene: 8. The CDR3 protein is CASSPLAGVDNEQFF. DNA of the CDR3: TGTGCCAGCAGCCCATTAGCGGGAGTGGACAATGAGCAGTTCTTC.